Below, one TCR beta chain is given with its context. Its cognate antigen has yet to be identified. One base away there is no much larger clone; base qualities are not given. The sample belongs to a study of blood T cell repertoires in COVID-19 (dated by TCRdb to about 2020). Some background on the complete study: Samples covering the acute and convalescent phases of COVID-19 were provided by collaborators in the United States, Italy and Spain. The material from the prospective study consisted of cDNA or gDNA derived from T cells, B-cell-depleted T cells, or PBMCs. The repertoires were released in a freely available public database intended as a resource for research on the immune response to SARS-CoV-2. The samples were drawn from the first 160 participants of the ongoing ImmuneRACE study and from 1,254 subjects provided by 6 global collaborators. The sample metadata nearly always contained a de-identified subject ID, COVID-19 status, age in years and sex. Deeply sampled blood TCRbeta repertoires from subjects exposed to, actively infected with, or recovered from COVID-19 were included in the dataset. HLA class I and class II types, where available, came from metadata supplied by the sample provider rather than from assay-based typing. The investigation overall reported the following: How much clinical and demographic metadata was included differed by source and by participant, and the metadata was provided uncurated.

Each collaborating institution followed its own protocols to collect whole blood in K2EDTA tubes. For TCRbeta analysis, collaborators shipped samples as frozen whole blood, isolated PBMCs, or DNA extracted from either of those sample types. V ends up 5 bases short and J 1 base short, with an unmatched junction base count of 5. Reading from cysteine to phenylalanine, the CDR3 counts 15 amino acids. Only the CDR3 region is kept as DNA, spanning 45 bases read in frame from base 1. CDR1 MNHNY and CDR2 SVGAGI are derived from the germline V gene (reference sequence). TCRbeta CDR3 regions were amplified from genomic DNA using the immunoSEQ Assay, a bias-controlled multiplex PCR. Regarding the original processing steps: Nucleated cell counts per sample were estimated from amplification of reference gene primers within the assay. To quantify the absolute abundance of each unique TCRbeta CDR3 rearrangement, sequence reads were collapsed and filtered. For each sample, productive Simpson clonality was calculated by taking the square root of Simpson's diversity index across productive rearrangements. The immuneACCESS repertoire file appears here via TCRdb, limited to in-frame rearrangements. These files lack a portion of the clones; in checked studies, under half of the deficit traces to unresolved V genes, and the cause of the others is not known. Clone size and the V and J calls come from that table; the DNA yielded D and trimming. This sample gives 350,000 to 550,000 clones in total; approximately 90% of them show up just once. More than 4% of the sample is taken by the ten largest.

The sample taken for sequencing was peripheral blood. This TCR was recovered from a woman aged 25 to 39 with acute or convalescent COVID-19. The chain links TRBV6-6 with TRBJ2-5; TRBD2 fits 9 bases in the junction. The base sequence is TGTGCCAGCAGTGGAGCGGGGGGTAGCCAAGAGACCCAGTACTTC. This encodes CASSGAGGSQETQYF.